These 27 T cell receptor beta chains were all obtained from the same sample, sequenced in a study of post-analysis software for immune sequencing data. Study-level results: In patients, TRBV5-6, TRBV5-1 and TRBV20-1 belonged to roughly 5 TRBV segments found more frequently than in controls.

Unique molecular identifiers were carried by the TCR beta cDNA libraries. In TCRdb, the PCR reads were re-called with MiXCR into one record per CDR3 protein. The sample includes hundreds of thousands of distinct CDR3 sequences, roughly three fifths of them seen just once. These TCRs' antigens remain unknown. The sequenced sample consisted of blood. Receptor source: a girl aged 2-10 years with multiple sclerosis.

In its sample, this clonotype was seen once. The gene calls are TRBV5-1 and TRBJ2-4; unclear D gene. The germline V gene has CDR1 SGHRS and CDR2 YFSETQ. The CDR3 is 16 residues long. Trimming removed 0 bases from V and 0 bases from J, with 10 bases in between. CDR3 sequence: CASSLEGPEAKNIQYF. CDR3 coding DNA: TGCGCCAGCAGCTTGGAAGGGCCCGAAGCCAAAAACATTCAGTACTTC.

This rearrangement joins TRBV25-1 to TRBJ2-3, with TRBD2 matching over 16 bases. Trimming removed 5 bases from V and 4 bases from J; junction bases left unmatched: 12. CDR1 is MGHDK, CDR2 SYGVNS, per germline. The CDR3 runs to 19 residues. CDR3 coding DNA: TGTGCCAGCAGTCATGGGACTAGCGGGGGGGAAGGGTTCTCAGATACGCAGTATTTT. As protein: CASSHGTSGGEGFSDTQYF. Based on the CDR3 plus reference TRBV25-1 and TRBJ2-3, the full variable domain is EADIYQTPRYLVIGTGKKITLECSQTMGHDKMYWYQQDPGMELHLIHYSYGVNSTEKGDLSSESTVSRIRTEHFPLTLESARPSHTSQYLCASSHGTSGGEGFSDTQYFGPGTRLTVL.

This chain connects TRBV20-1 to TRBJ1-1; D is possibly TRBD1 (5 bases). This CDR3 spans 13 amino acids. V was cut by 2 bases and J by 1 base, with 8 bases left in between. Germline V CDR1 and CDR2: DFQATT, SNEGSKA (reference sequence). CDR3 sequence reads: CSARRGPNTEAFF. CDR3 DNA sequence: TGCAGTGCTAGAAGGGGCCCGAACACTGAAGCTTTCTTT.

This clonotype was seen a handful of times. This sequence joins TRBV12-3 or TRBV12-4 and TRBJ1-5, with D unresolved. Trimming removed 3 bases from V and 7 bases from J, with 4 bases in between. The CDR3 spans 11 residues. This chain's CDR3 is CASSFGQPQHF. CDR3 DNA sequence: TGTGCCAGCAGTTTCGGCCAGCCCCAGCATTTT.

The rearrangement joins TRBV13 to TRBJ2-5; possibly TRBD2 for D (5 bases). The CDR3 length is 14 residues. The ends were cut back, 3 bases at V and 1 base at J, with 9 bases in the middle. Per germline, CDR1 PRHDT and CDR2 FYEKMQ (reference sequence). The CDR3 region has the DNA TGTGCCAGCAGCTTGTGGACTGCCCAAGAGACCCAGTACTTC. Residues: CASSLWTAQETQYF.

The chain combines TRBV20-1 with TRBJ1-2; 9 nucleotides line up with TRBD1. The J segment lost 4 bases and the V segment lost 6 bases, leaving 6 bases of the junction unmatched. Germline assignment: CDR1 DFQATT and CDR2 SNEGSKA (reference sequence). The CDR3 totals 13 residues. CDR3 in amino acids: CSASGQGTYGYTF. The CDR3 DNA reads as TGCAGTGCCTCCGGACAGGGGACCTATGGCTACACCTTC.

The rearrangement uses TRBV4-1 and TRBJ1-4; 7 bases agree with TRBD1. Trimming took 0 bases from V and 7 from J; bases not matched to a gene: 5. The CDR3 has 15 amino acids. CDR1 MGHRA and CDR2 YSYEKL come from the germline V gene. The CDR3 nucleotides read TGCGCCAGCAGCCAAGATGACAGGGTCGGTGAAAAACTGTTTTTT. Its protein product is CASSQDDRVGEKLFF.

This clonotype was detected only once. The chain employs TRBV24-1 and TRBJ2-3; D ambiguous. Per the germline V gene, CDR1 is KGHDR and CDR2 is SFDVKD. V was cut by 6 bases and J by 2 bases, with 17 bases left in between. The CDR3 length is 16 residues. The CDR3 protein is CATSCSENTNTDTQYF. The CDR3 DNA is TGTGCCACCAGTTGTTCTGAGAATACTAACACAGATACGCAGTATTTT.

In its sample, this clonotype was seen a few times. The chain recombines TRBV6-2 or TRBV6-3 with TRBJ1-2; weak D call: TRBD1 (5 bases). This CDR3 spans 11 amino acids. The V gene lost 2 bases and the J gene lost 9 bases, with 7 bases spanning the gap. Germline loops: CDR1 MNHEY, CDR2 SVGEGT. The CDR3 bases are TGTGCCAGCAGTTACACAGGCAGCTACACCTTC. Protein sequence: CASSYTGSYTF.

The chain couples TRBV11-2 to TRBJ2-4, with 9 nucleotides matching TRBD2. The CDR3 covers 13 residues. V shed 5 bases and J 7 bases; nucleotides not matched to a gene: 3. The V gene's germline CDR1 is SGHAT and CDR2 FQNNGV. The CDR3 sequence: CASSIAGDNIQYF. In nucleotides, the CDR3 is TGTGCCAGCAGCATAGCGGGAGACAACATTCAGTACTTC.

The chain carries TRBV12-3 or TRBV12-4 and TRBJ1-1; 8 nucleotides line up with TRBD1. This CDR3 has 15 amino acids. V shed 5 bases and J 9 bases; nucleotides not matched to a gene: 14. The CDR3: CASSPQGAGKIKAFF. The CDR3 coding sequence is TGTGCCAGCAGTCCTCAGGGGGCGGGGAAAATAAAAGCTTTCTTT.

The V call is TRBV6-1, the J call TRBJ1-5; D unresolved. The length of the CDR3 is 15 residues. The V end lost 6 bases, the J end lost 8 bases, and 20 bases lay between the germline ends. The germline V gene encodes CDR1 MNHNS and CDR2 SASEGT. The CDR3 nucleotides read TGTGCCAGCAGGCCCATGACCGGGAGTTCCAAGCCCCAGCATTTT. This encodes CASRPMTGSSKPQHF.

This clonotype appeared a few times. The rearrangement links TRBV10-3 to TRBJ2-1; D uncertain. The CDR3 length is 12 residues. Trimming removed 3 bases from V and 7 bases from J, with 7 bases in between. Germline V gene data show CDR1 as ENHRY and CDR2 as SYGVKD. The CDR3 nucleotides read TGTGCCATCAGTGAATTTGGGAATGAGCAGTTCTTC. It specifies CAISEFGNEQFF.

This clonotype has only a few counts. The chain recombines TRBV20-1 with TRBJ2-7, with 11 bases identical to TRBD2. V shed 5 bases, J shed 4 bases, and the junction held 7 bases outside the gene matches. This CDR3 contains 14 residues. The germline CDR1 and CDR2 sequences are DFQATT and SNEGSKA (reference sequence). The CDR3 coding sequence is TGCAGTGCTCAGACTAGCGGGACGCAGTACGAGCAGTACTTC. This codes for CSAQTSGTQYEQYF.

The chain is built from TRBV7-8 and TRBJ1-2; D is perhaps TRBD1 (6 bases). Germline V gene lookup returns CDR1 SGHVS and CDR2 FQNEAQ. The CDR3 covers 15 residues. The V gene lost 5 bases and the J gene lost 6 bases, with 19 bases spanning the gap. The CDR3 DNA reads as TGTGCCAGCAGCCCTGCCGTACGGGGGGCGGATGGCTACACCTTC. Encoded protein: CASSPAVRGADGYTF.

This clonotype was seen just once. The rearrangement uses TRBV7-2 and TRBJ2-5, with TRBD2 as a possible D gene (6 bases). The V end lost 8 bases, the J end lost 1 base, and 11 bases lay between the germline ends. The CDR3 totals 13 residues. The germline V gene has CDR1 SGHTA and CDR2 FQGNSA. The CDR3 spells CASGAGRQETQYF. In DNA form, the CDR3 reads TGTGCCAGCGGGGCGGGGCGCCAAGAGACCCAGTACTTC.

The chain recombines TRBV7-2 with TRBJ2-1; a weak D match, TRBD2 (5 bases). The V end was cut by 5 bases, the J end by 9 bases, with 17 bases between. Germline lookup yields CDR1 SGHTA and CDR2 FQGNSA. The length of the CDR3 is 14 residues. The CDR3 DNA is TGTGCCAGCAGCCACGGGCTAGCCCGGAGTGAGCAGTTCTTC. Protein sequence: CASSHGLARSEQFF. Looking up the rest from reference TRBV7-2 and TRBJ2-1 gives the full variable domain: GAGVSQSPSNKVTEKGKDVELRCDPISGHTALYWYRQSLGQGLEFLIYFQGNSAPDKSGLPSDRFSAERTGGSVSTLTIQRTQQEDSAVYLCASSHGLARSEQFFGPGTRLTVL.

The CDR3 is CASRQSEGRVSTDTQYF. The DNA for the CDR3 is TGTGCCAGCAGACAATCAGAGGGAAGGGTGAGCACAGATACGCAGTATTTT. This sequence joins TRBV7-3 and TRBJ2-3, with D perhaps TRBD2 (5 bases). V gave up 6 bases and J gave up 0 bases, with 19 bases separating them. CDR1 is SGHTA, CDR2 FQGTGA, per germline. This CDR3 region has 17 residues.

The chain has TRBV4-2 and TRBJ2-2; 10 bases align to TRBD2. The trim removed 0 bases at V and 7 bases at J, leaving 11 bases unmatched. The V gene's germline CDR1 is LGHNA and CDR2 YNFKEQ. The CDR3 length is 18 residues. The CDR3 spells CASSQDGPAGGPSGELFF. Written as DNA, the CDR3 is TGTGCCAGCAGCCAAGATGGCCCAGCGGGAGGGCCGAGCGGGGAGCTGTTTTTT.

The genes are TRBV27 and TRBJ1-2; no firm D call. The length of the CDR3 is 16 residues. The germline V gene has CDR1 MNHEY and CDR2 SMNVEV (reference sequence). Trimming shortened V by 0 bases and J by 5 bases, and 16 bases separated the two germline ends. CDR3 sequence (DNA): TGTGCCAGCAGTTTATCAAGGACCCGGGGAGGGTATGGCTACACCTTC. Its translation is CASSLSRTRGGYGYTF.

CDR3 coding DNA: TGTGCCAGCAGCGATGGGATACTCGGGGATTCACCCCTCCACTTT. Translation gives CASSDGILGDSPLHF. The gene calls are TRBV9 and TRBJ1-6; D gene unclear. From germline, CDR1 is SGDLS and CDR2 YYNGEE. This CDR3 has 15 amino acids. V was pared by 3 bases and J by 8 bases, with 15 bases between.

In this sample, this clonotype turned up a few times. V is TRBV6-2 or TRBV6-3 and J is TRBJ1-2, with D hard to call. The V end lost 2 bases, the J end lost 4 bases, and 5 bases lay between the germline ends. CDR3 length: 12 residues. Germline V lookup: CDR1 MNHEY, CDR2 SVGEGT. The CDR3 protein is CASSYGAYGYTF. CDR3 DNA sequence: TGTGCCAGCAGTTACGGCGCCTATGGCTACACCTTC.

The chain employs TRBV29-1 and TRBJ2-7; D gene ambiguous. The J call may not be correct, given that the DNA end is closer to TRBJ2-5. This CDR3 has 16 residues. Germline values: CDR1 SQVTM, CDR2 ANQGSEA. The CDR3 loop is CSVEPSSSLLGETQYF. CDR3 DNA: TGCAGCGTTGAACCTTCCTCCAGCTTGTTAGGAGAGACCCAGTACTTC.

This clonotype was counted only a few times. The chain recombines TRBV7-3 with TRBJ2-7, with D unclear. The CDR3 covers 15 residues. Deletions cut 0 bases from V and 2 bases from J, with 11 bases between. Germline loops: CDR1 SGHTA, CDR2 FQGTGA. Here the CDR3 reads CASSLTWGTAYEQYF. The DNA of the CDR3 is TGTGCCAGCAGCTTAACGTGGGGAACAGCCTACGAGCAGTACTTC.

This chain connects TRBV20-1 to TRBJ2-3, with D tentatively TRBD2 (6 bases). V was trimmed by 6 bases and J by 2 bases, leaving 9 bases between them. Looked up from germline, CDR1 is DFQATT and CDR2 is SNEGSKA (reference sequence). The CDR3 contains 12 residues. The CDR3 DNA is TGCAGTGCGGGGGGATACACAGATACGCAGTATTTT. Amino acid sequence: CSAGGYTDTQYF.

This clonotype was detected only a few times. The chain uses TRBV29-1 and TRBJ2-5; D not certain. With 7 bases removed from V and 3 bases from J, the gap between germline ends came to 12 bases. This CDR3 has 12 amino acids. The germline CDR1 and CDR2 sequences are SQVTM and ANQGSEA. The CDR3 DNA sequence: TGCAGCGCCCTGACATGGGAAGAGACCCAGTACTTC. Residues: CSALTWEETQYF. Full variable domain (rest looked up from reference TRBV29-1 and TRBJ2-5): SAVISQKPSRDICQRGTSLTIQCQVDSQVTMMFWYRQQPGQSLTLIATANQGSEATYESGFVIDKFPISRPNLTFSTLTVSNMSPEDSSIYLCSALTWEETQYFGPGTRLLVL.

The chain carries TRBV10-2 and TRBJ2-6; no clear D gene. The CDR3 is 14 amino acids. Deletions cut 6 bases from V and 0 bases from J, with 6 bases between. Germline CDR1 reads WSHSY; CDR2 reads SAAADI. The CDR3 spells CASSINSGANVLTF. The CDR3 bases are TGCGCCAGCAGCATTAACTCTGGGGCCAACGTCCTGACTTTC.